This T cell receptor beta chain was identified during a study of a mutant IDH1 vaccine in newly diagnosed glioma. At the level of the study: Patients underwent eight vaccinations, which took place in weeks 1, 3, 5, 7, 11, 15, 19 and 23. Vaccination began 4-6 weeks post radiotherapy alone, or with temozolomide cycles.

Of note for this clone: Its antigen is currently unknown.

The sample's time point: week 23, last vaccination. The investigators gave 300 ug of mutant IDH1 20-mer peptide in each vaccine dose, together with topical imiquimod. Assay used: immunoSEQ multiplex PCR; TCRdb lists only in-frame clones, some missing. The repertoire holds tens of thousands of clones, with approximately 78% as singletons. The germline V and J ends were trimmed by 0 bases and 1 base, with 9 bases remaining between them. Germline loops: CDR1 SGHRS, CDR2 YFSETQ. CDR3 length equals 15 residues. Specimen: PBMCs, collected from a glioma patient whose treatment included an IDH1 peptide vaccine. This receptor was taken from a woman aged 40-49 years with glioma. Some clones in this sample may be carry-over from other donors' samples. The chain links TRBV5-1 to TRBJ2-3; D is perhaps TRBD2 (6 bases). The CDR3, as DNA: TGCGCCAGCAGCTTGGATAGCGGACGCACAGATACGCAGTATTTT. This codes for CASSLDSGRTDTQYF.